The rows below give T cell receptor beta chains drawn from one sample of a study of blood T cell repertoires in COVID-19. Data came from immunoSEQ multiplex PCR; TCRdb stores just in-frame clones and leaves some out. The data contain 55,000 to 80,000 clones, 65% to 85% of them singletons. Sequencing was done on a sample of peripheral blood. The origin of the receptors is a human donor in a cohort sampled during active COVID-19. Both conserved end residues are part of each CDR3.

cdr3_aa: CATTAGSHRYEQYF; j_call: TRBJ2-7; v_call: TRBV2
cdr3_aa: CSVEGSSHSYNEQFF; j_call: TRBJ2-1; v_call: TRBV29-1
cdr3_aa: CASSSTGVSQTQYF; j_call: TRBJ2-5; v_call: TRBV7-6
cdr3_aa: CASSLGTGGLRLLPTGELFF; j_call: TRBJ2-2; v_call: TRBV27
cdr3_aa: CASSRTGVPSNQPQHF; j_call: TRBJ1-5; v_call: TRBV7-9
cdr3_aa: CASSSGTGRMSNQPQHF; j_call: TRBJ1-5; v_call: TRBV7-8
cdr3_aa: CASSLDQETQYF; j_call: TRBJ2-5; v_call: TRBV3-1/TRBV3-2
cdr3_aa: CASSKQGTGELFF; j_call: TRBJ2-2; v_call: TRBV12-3/TRBV12-4
cdr3_aa: CASSPENYGYTF; j_call: TRBJ1-2; v_call: TRBV7-9
cdr3_aa: CASSPASGSSTDTQYF; j_call: TRBJ2-3; v_call: TRBV3-1/TRBV3-2
cdr3_aa: CASSSQEAGELFF; j_call: TRBJ2-2; v_call: TRBV5-5
cdr3_aa: CASSEDHRGENIQYF; j_call: TRBJ2-4; v_call: TRBV19
cdr3_aa: CASSLGQGTYEQYF; j_call: TRBJ2-7; v_call: TRBV7-6
cdr3_aa: CASSIGLAVNTGELFF; j_call: TRBJ2-2; v_call: TRBV19
cdr3_aa: CASSQNTGPYEQYF; j_call: TRBJ2-7; v_call: TRBV3-1/TRBV3-2
cdr3_aa: CASSFAGTSHNEQFF; j_call: TRBJ2-1; v_call: TRBV5-6